This entry lists 25 T cell receptor beta chains sequenced from one sample in a study of shared clonotypes between healthy human individuals. The protocol was immunoSEQ multiplex PCR, while the TCRdb copy is restricted to in-frame clones and leaves out a portion. The table records roughly 650,000 clones, 90% to 97% of them present only once. Naive-designated CD8 cells lacked CD45RO, were positively enriched for CCR7, and omitted terminally differentiated effector memory CD45RA+ cells. Material for sequencing was naive CD8+ T cells sorted from blood. These TCRs come from a woman aged 30 to 39 in good health.

The chain is built from TRBV5-6 and TRBJ1-1; TRBD1 is a possible D gene (5 bases). Germline values: CDR1 SGHDT, CDR2 YYEEEE. V lost 3 bases and J 1 base, leaving 19 bases between the germline ends. The CDR3 runs 17 residues. The CDR3, as DNA: TGTGCCAGCAGCTCTGGAACCACGGCAGGGAAGAACACTGAAGCTTTCTTT. This sequence encodes CASSSGTTAGKNTEAFF. Full variable domain (rest looked up from reference TRBV5-6 and TRBJ1-1): DAGVTQSPTHLIKTRGQQVTLRCSPKSGHDTVSWYQQALGQGPQFIFQYYEEEERQRGNFPDRFSGHQFPNYSSELNVNALLLGDSALYLCASSSGTTAGKNTEAFFGQGTRLTVV.

This clone showed up just a few times. Other nucleotide sequences from this sample produce the same CDR3. The chain is built from TRBV28 and TRBJ2-7, with TRBD1 matching 7 bases. Germline trimming cut 2 bases from V and 2 bases from J; bases unmatched to any gene: 0. Germline V gives CDR1 MDHEN, CDR2 SYDVKM. This CDR3 is built from 13 residues. CDR3 in amino acids: CASSLTGAYEQYF. The DNA for the CDR3 is TGTGCCAGCAGTTTAACAGGGGCCTACGAGCAGTACTTC.

The chain couples TRBV14 to TRBJ1-2; no clear D. Trimming took off 1 base at V and 2 bases at J, with 14 bases between the two ends. The CDR3 sequence is 16 residues long. Germline CDR1 reads SGHDN; CDR2 reads FVKESK. DNA of the CDR3: TGTGCCAGCAGCCAAGTCGTCGCGGGCGGGAACTATGGCTACACCTTC. Its protein is CASSQVVAGGNYGYTF. Supplemented by reference TRBV14 and TRBJ1-2, the full variable domain reads EAGVTQFPSHSVIEKGQTVTLRCDPISGHDNLYWYRRVMGKEIKFLLHFVKESKQDESGMPNNRFLAERTGGTYSTLKVQPAELEDSGVYFCASSQVVAGGNYGYTFGSGTRLTVV.

The count of this clone is one. This sequence joins TRBV6-4 and TRBJ1-2; possibly TRBD1 for D (6 bases). The CDR3 spans 14 residues. Looked up from germline, CDR1 is MRHNA and CDR2 is SNTAGT. Between the trimmed V and J ends, which lost 3 bases and 0 bases, there was a span of 8 bases. For the CDR3, the DNA is TGTGCCAGCAGTGAAGGGGGAACTAACTATGGCTACACCTTC. It is translated as CASSEGGTNYGYTF.

In DNA, the CDR3 is TGTGCCAGCAGCTTAGTGACTACCAATGAGCAGTTCTTC. This encodes CASSLVTTNEQFF. The rearrangement uses TRBV7-9 and TRBJ2-1, with D possibly TRBD2 on 5 matching bases. Per germline, CDR1 SEHNR and CDR2 FQNEAQ (reference sequence). V was pared by 1 base and J by 6 bases, with 7 bases between. The CDR3 spans 13 residues.

The J gene is TRBJ1-1, the V gene TRBV14, with a possible D match to TRBD1 (5 bases). V lost 4 bases and J lost 7, with 19 bases in between. Germline-derived CDR1 and CDR2 are SGHDN and FVKESK. This CDR3 spans 15 amino acids. This chain's CDR3 is CASSLFGTKIGEAFF. CDR3 sequence (DNA): TGTGCCAGCAGCCTATTCGGGACGAAAATTGGTGAAGCTTTCTTT.

V gene TRBV5-4 combines with J gene TRBJ2-2, with D possibly called TRBD1 or TRBD2 (5 bases each). This CDR3 region has 15 residues. V gave up 0 bases and J gave up 4 bases, with 10 bases separating them. Germline assignment: CDR1 SGHNT and CDR2 YYREEE (reference sequence). The DNA for the CDR3 is TGTGCCAGCAGCTTGGGTTGGGGGAGCACCGGGGAGCTGTTTTTT. Translating it yields CASSLGWGSTGELFF.

The V call is TRBV13, the J call TRBJ2-1, with 12 bases identical to TRBD2. Per germline, CDR1 PRHDT and CDR2 FYEKMQ (reference sequence). The V gene end was trimmed by 5 bases and the J gene end by 6 bases; junction bases not matched to a gene: 5. The CDR3 contains 15 residues. This chain's CDR3 is CASSPGLAGLNEQFF. The CDR3 DNA follows: TGTGCCAGCAGCCCCGGACTAGCGGGGCTCAATGAGCAGTTCTTC.

This chain uses TRBV27 with TRBJ2-6; D is ambiguous. Germline-derived CDR1 and CDR2 are MNHEY and SMNVEV (reference sequence). The CDR3 runs to 15 residues. The V gene lost 5 bases and the J gene lost 1 base, with 9 bases spanning the gap. DNA for the CDR3: TGTGCCAGCAGTGTCCGCTCGTCTGGGGCCAACGTCCTGACTTTC. This encodes CASSVRSSGANVLTF.

In its sample, this clone was seen a few times. The V call is TRBV5-1, the J call TRBJ1-2, with D possibly being TRBD1 (6 bases). The V and J ends lost 3 bases and 2 bases respectively, with 11 bases between them. Germline V gene lookup returns CDR1 SGHRS and CDR2 YFSETQ. The CDR3 spans 14 residues. The chain's CDR3 is CASSSTGSNYGYTF. The CDR3, as DNA: TGCGCCAGCAGCTCGACAGGTTCGAACTATGGCTACACCTTC.

The CDR3 region is CASSPRTSVDEQFF. The DNA of the CDR3 is TGTGCCAGCAGTCCGCGGACTAGCGTTGATGAGCAGTTCTTC. The chain has TRBV28 and TRBJ2-1, with 9 bases lining up with TRBD2. The CDR3 consists of 14 residues. V lost 5 bases, J lost 8 bases, and 7 bases stayed unmatched. Germline-derived CDR1 and CDR2 are MDHEN and SYDVKM.

The chain carries TRBV5-6 and TRBJ2-1; 7 nucleotides align to TRBD2. The CDR3 consists of 15 residues. The ends lost 2 bases at V and 4 bases at J; junction bases unmatched: 6. Looked up from germline, CDR1 is SGHDT and CDR2 is YYEEEE. CDR3 sequence: CASSFGLADYNEQFF. The CDR3 DNA reads as TGTGCCAGCAGCTTCGGGCTAGCGGATTACAATGAGCAGTTCTTC.

This clone came up once. The chain uses TRBV2 and TRBJ1-1; TRBD1 might be the D (6 bases). Germline-derived CDR1 and CDR2 are SNHLY and FYNNEI. The CDR3 has 15 amino acids. V was shortened by 7 bases and J by 0 bases, with 15 bases between the two germline ends. The CDR3 loop reads CASTVQQGLNTEAFF. The CDR3 DNA is TGTGCCAGCACGGTTCAGCAGGGGCTGAACACTGAAGCTTTCTTT.

The chain is built from TRBV11-3 and TRBJ2-2; D gene ambiguous. This CDR3 spans 13 amino acids. Germline V CDR1 and CDR2: SGHNT, YENEEA. The V end lost 4 bases, the J end lost 4 bases, and 7 bases lay between the germline ends. In nucleotides, the CDR3 is TGTGCCAGCAGCTATACTGGCACCGGGGAGCTGTTTTTT. It yields the protein CASSYTGTGELFF.

The V call is TRBV7-9, the J call TRBJ1-1, with 10 bases aligning to TRBD1. Germline V CDR1 and CDR2: SEHNR, FQNEAQ (reference sequence). This CDR3 contains 18 residues. V was pared by 5 bases and J by 0 bases, with 12 bases of the junction left unmatched. CDR3 DNA: TGTGCCAGCAGCAATACCGGGACAGGGGCGTCGATGAACACTGAAGCTTTCTTT. It codes for CASSNTGTGASMNTEAFF.

The chain joins TRBV28 to TRBJ2-7; D is ambiguous. The V gene lost 3 bases and the J gene lost 2 bases, with 11 bases spanning the gap. The length of the CDR3 is 14 residues. The germline V gene has CDR1 MDHEN and CDR2 SYDVKM. CDR3 DNA sequence: TGTGCCAGCAGTTTGTGGGAAAGGACCTACGAGCAGTACTTC. It is translated as CASSLWERTYEQYF.

This rearrangement joins TRBV28 to TRBJ2-2; TRBD2 might be the D (5 bases). The length of the CDR3 is 14 residues. The germline V and J ends were trimmed by 2 bases and 6 bases, with 10 bases remaining between them. CDR1 and CDR2 from the germline V gene are MDHEN and SYDVKM. CDR3 loop: CASSLLGGSGELFF. The DNA of the CDR3 is TGTGCCAGCAGTTTACTAGGAGGCTCCGGGGAGCTGTTTTTT.

This clone appeared a single time. This rearrangement joins TRBV28 to TRBJ2-7; D may be TRBD1 (6 bases). Germline V gives CDR1 MDHEN, CDR2 SYDVKM. V lost 7 bases and J 5 bases, leaving 21 bases between the germline ends. The CDR3 is 15 amino acids. The CDR3 here is CASTSKAGESDEQYF. CDR3 sequence (DNA): TGTGCCAGCACCTCAAAAGCAGGGGAAAGTGACGAGCAGTACTTC.

V gene TRBV28 combines with J gene TRBJ2-5; TRBD1 might be the D (7 bases). V was trimmed by 3 bases and J by 5 bases, leaving 19 bases between them. Germline CDR1 is MDHEN and CDR2 is SYDVKM. The CDR3 sequence is 16 residues long. As DNA, the CDR3 is TGTGCCAGCAGTTTTGGAACAGGGGTCAGCGGGGAGACCCAGTACTTC. As protein: CASSFGTGVSGETQYF.

The chain carries TRBV4-1 and TRBJ2-7; D might be TRBD1 (6 bases). Germline lookup yields CDR1 MGHRA and CDR2 YSYEKL. This CDR3 spans 12 amino acids. V lost 4 bases, J lost 5 bases, and 9 bases lay in between. The DNA of the CDR3 is TGCGCCAGCAGCCTGGACAGCGACGAGCAGTACTTC. Translation gives CASSLDSDEQYF.

On this clone: Additional DNA sequences in this sample encode the identical CDR3. CDR3: CASSQVPGDTEAFF. The CDR3, as DNA: TGCGCCAGCAGCCAAGTTCCAGGCGACACTGAAGCTTTCTTT. The chain joins TRBV4-1 to TRBJ1-1; D is undetermined. CDR1 is MGHRA, CDR2 YSYEKL, per germline. The ends were cut back, 1 base at V and 3 bases at J, with 9 bases in the middle. This CDR3 is built from 14 residues.

The gene calls are TRBV4-1 and TRBJ2-3; D is ambiguous. The CDR3 is 14 amino acids. Germline CDR1 MGHRA, CDR2 YSYEKL. The V gene lost 1 base and the J gene lost 3 bases, with 8 bases spanning the gap. The CDR3 region is CASSQVIGTDTQYF. DNA for the CDR3: TGCGCCAGCAGCCAAGTGATAGGGACAGATACGCAGTATTTT.

The chain has TRBV6-1 and TRBJ2-5; no clear D. The V and J ends lost 0 bases and 0 bases respectively, with 11 bases between them. Per the germline V gene, CDR1 is MNHNS and CDR2 is SASEGT. The CDR3 covers 16 residues. The CDR3 loop reads CASSEAPGVYQETQYF. For the CDR3, the DNA is TGTGCCAGCAGTGAAGCGCCTGGCGTGTACCAAGAGACCCAGTACTTC.

The rearrangement joins TRBV10-3 to TRBJ2-2; TRBD1 matches 9 bases. Germline V gene data show CDR1 as ENHRY and CDR2 as SYGVKD. This CDR3 contains 16 residues. After removal of 6 bases from V and 4 bases from J, the junction contained 9 bases not matched to a gene. CDR3: CAISPSRTGATGELFF. The CDR3 nucleotides are TGTGCCATCAGCCCCAGCCGGACAGGGGCCACCGGGGAGCTGTTTTTT.

The chain joins TRBV19 to TRBJ1-5; TRBD1 might be the D (5 bases). V shed 1 base and J shed 4 bases, with 11 bases lying between them. CDR1 LNHDA and CDR2 SQIVND come from the germline V gene (reference sequence). The CDR3 spans 15 residues. The CDR3 bases are TGTGCCAGTAGTATAGTGGGGGGAATAAATCAGCCCCAGCATTTT. The encoded protein is CASSIVGGINQPQHF.